A selection of T cell receptor beta chains follows, all from one sample in a study of CD8 T cells in ankylosing spondylitis. TCRdb independently ran MiXCR on the 5' RACE reads; one entry per CDR3 protein. In the table there are over 200,000 distinct CDR3 sequences, around 17% of which are singletons. The sequenced sample was blood, either unsorted or a sorted T cell fraction (not recorded which). All receptors come from a male donor with ankylosing spondylitis. Each CDR3 is given with its conserved first and last residue. Fields, in order: D gene, clone size, J gene, V gene, CDR3 protein, CDR3 DNA. A D gene is named only where the DNA matches it firmly. Where a row states a size, it is once, few, many or the class of an expanded clone; other rows omit it.

. | . | TRBJ1-5 | TRBV20-1 | CSARDGTPYSNQPQHF | TGCAGTGCTAGAGATGGGACACCATATAGCAATCAGCCCCAGCATTTT
. | few | TRBJ2-1 | TRBV5-1 | CASSLVGNGEQFF | TGCGCCAGCAGCTTGGTTGGCAATGGTGAGCAGTTCTTC
. | . | TRBJ2-3 | TRBV15 | CATSRADSTDTQYF | TGTGCCACCAGCAGAGCCGACAGCACGGATACGCAGTATTTT
TRBD1 | . | TRBJ1-6 | TRBV4-1 | CASSHRQGESPLHF | TGCGCCAGCAGCCATAGACAGGGAGAATCACCCCTCCACTTT
TRBD1 | . | TRBJ1-4 | TRBV12-3/TRBV12-4 | CASSSFQGDEKLFF | TGTGCCAGCAGTTCATTTCAGGGGGATGAAAAACTGTTTTTT
. | . | TRBJ2-6 | TRBV5-1 | CASSAQGIGANVLTF | TGCGCCAGCAGCGCCCAGGGGATTGGGGCCAACGTCCTGACTTTC
. | . | TRBJ2-1 | TRBV10-3 | CAISESNSGPYNEQFF | TGTGCCATCAGTGAGTCGAATAGCGGTCCTTACAATGAGCAGTTCTTC
. | . | TRBJ1-2 | TRBV13 | CASSLASGEVSYGYTF | TGTGCCAGCAGCTTAGCTTCAGGGGAAGTTTCCTATGGCTACACCTTC
. | once | TRBJ2-6 | TRBV21-1 | CASSNKGGASHSGANVLTF | TGTGCCAGCAGCAATAAGGGGGGGGCAAGCCACTCTGGGGCCAACGTCCTGACTTTC
. | . | TRBJ1-3 | TRBV4-1 | CASSQGASPPHSGNTIYF | TGCGCCAGCAGCCAGGGCGCCTCTCCCCCACACTCTGGAAACACCATATATTTT
. | . | TRBJ2-1 | TRBV6-1 | CASSPSGLQLDEQFF | TGTGCCAGCAGCCCCTCCGGGCTCCAGTTAGATGAGCAGTTCTTC
. | many | TRBJ1-2 | TRBV7-2 | CASSQAPFDRIYGYTF | TGTGCCAGCAGCCAAGCTCCCTTCGACAGGATATATGGCTACACCTTC
. | many | TRBJ2-2 | TRBV12-3/TRBV12-4 | CASTSQGELFF | TGTGCCAGCACCTCCCAGGGGGAGCTGTTTTTT
. | few | TRBJ2-1 | TRBV19 | CASSIDRTEQFF | TGTGCCAGTAGTATAGACAGGACGGAGCAGTTCTTC
TRBD1 | . | TRBJ2-1 | TRBV6-1 | CASSDPGQGMWEQFF | TGTGCCAGCAGTGATCCGGGACAGGGGATGTGGGAGCAGTTCTTC
TRBD2 | . | TRBJ2-1 | TRBV9 | CASSVGSSGTNEQFF | TGTGCCAGCAGCGTAGGTTCTAGCGGGACCAATGAGCAGTTCTTC
. | few | TRBJ1-2 | TRBV7-8 | CASSLRPGLDGNGYTF | TGTGCCAGCAGTCTTAGGCCAGGCCTGGATGGGAATGGCTACACCTTC
. | few | TRBJ1-2 | TRBV20-1 | CSARDDYYGYTF | TGCAGTGCTAGAGACGACTACTATGGCTACACCTTC
TRBD2 | . | TRBJ2-3 | TRBV24-1 | CATGSGRADTQYF | TGTGCCACGGGCAGCGGGAGAGCAGATACGCAGTATTTT
TRBD1 | . | TRBJ2-7 | TRBV11-2 | CASSSRTGASYEQYF | TGTGCCAGCAGTTCCCGGACAGGGGCCTCCTACGAGCAGTACTTC
. | many | TRBJ2-7 | TRBV4-2 | CASSQEGESYEQYF | TGTGCCAGCAGCCAAGAGGGGGAGTCCTACGAGCAGTACTTC
. | few | TRBJ2-1 | TRBV5-6 | CASSLAGMGSYNEQFF | TGTGCCAGCAGCTTGGCCGGGATGGGCTCTTACAATGAGCAGTTCTTC
. | few | TRBJ1-2 | TRBV7-9 | CASSLANTGDRGYTF | TGTGCCAGCAGCCTCGCAAATACAGGAGATAGAGGCTACACCTTC
TRBD2 | . | TRBJ2-1 | TRBV6-5 | CASSYVASGGDNEQFF | TGTGCCAGCAGTTACGTGGCTAGCGGGGGTGACAATGAGCAGTTCTTC
. | many | TRBJ2-5 | TRBV12-3/TRBV12-4 | CASSFGPAETQYF | TGTGCCAGCAGTTTCGGACCGGCGGAGACCCAGTACTTC
TRBD1 | few | TRBJ1-1 | TRBV28 | CASSLKRQGISGTEAFF | TGTGCCAGCAGCCTAAAACGACAGGGAATTAGCGGCACTGAAGCTTTCTTT
TRBD2 | . | TRBJ2-1 | TRBV6-1 | CASSGAGTSLGNEQFF | TGTGCCAGCAGTGGGGCGGGGACTAGTCTAGGGAATGAGCAGTTCTTC
TRBD1 | many | TRBJ2-7 | TRBV4-1 | CASSQVVTGDGSYEQYF | TGCGCCAGCAGCCAAGTCGTAACAGGGGATGGGTCCTACGAGCAGTACTTC
. | few | TRBJ2-7 | TRBV30 | CAWSVPVVSSYEQYF | TGTGCCTGGAGTGTCCCGGTGGTAAGCTCCTACGAGCAGTACTTC
. | . | TRBJ1-2 | TRBV7-8 | CASSLGPSGTPTDGYTF | TGTGCCAGCAGCTTAGGCCCCTCCGGGACACCGACGGATGGCTACACCTTC
TRBD1 | . | TRBJ1-2 | TRBV7-8 | CASSPPGQGDYGYTF | TGTGCCAGCAGCCCCCCGGGACAGGGGGACTATGGCTACACCTTC
TRBD2 | . | TRBJ2-7 | TRBV5-1 | CASSLAVATSGGRSYEQYF | TGCGCCAGCAGCTTGGCCGTTGCTACTAGCGGGGGGCGTTCGTACGAGCAGTACTTC